This section outlines one TCR beta chain sequence together with its context. Its antigen remains unknown. Triplicate sorts of 300,000 cells per CD8+ subset. Naive CD8+ T cells had a CD45RO-CCR7+CD27+CD95- phenotype. Germline assignment: CDR1 SGHRS and CDR2 YFSETQ. The CDR3 has 15 amino acids. The sample belongs to a study of CXCR3-negative and CXCR3-positive naive CD8 T cells. Study summary: Per library, roughly 1.4 +/- 0.3 million reads; approximately 150 million TRB reads overall. Study-wide results and caveats: When CXCR3-positive naive cells were set against CXCR3-negative naive cells, the former had more hydrophobic TRB CDR3s. TRBV-TRBJ usage was similar across naive CXCR3 subsets but distinct in memory cells.

UMI-labeled 5' RACE TRB cDNA libraries were prepared from the cells. Each CDR3 protein gets one entry in TCRdb, which reprocessed the 5' RACE reads and gives no DNA. Across 130,000 or so distinct CDR3 sequences, the top ten clones capture about 0.37% of the sample. The sequencing input was naive CXCR3+ CD8+ T cells from blood. The subset denotes: CD45RO-CCR7+CD27+CD95- naive CD8+ T cells expressing CXCR3 (TNR3+). The source of this sequence is a human donor in good health. Some clones in this sample may be carry-over from other donors' samples. This chain uses TRBV5-1 with TRBJ2-1; the D call of TRBD2 rests on TCRdb alone, since no DNA is present to check it. The CDR3 sequence: CASSLAGTSSNEQFF.